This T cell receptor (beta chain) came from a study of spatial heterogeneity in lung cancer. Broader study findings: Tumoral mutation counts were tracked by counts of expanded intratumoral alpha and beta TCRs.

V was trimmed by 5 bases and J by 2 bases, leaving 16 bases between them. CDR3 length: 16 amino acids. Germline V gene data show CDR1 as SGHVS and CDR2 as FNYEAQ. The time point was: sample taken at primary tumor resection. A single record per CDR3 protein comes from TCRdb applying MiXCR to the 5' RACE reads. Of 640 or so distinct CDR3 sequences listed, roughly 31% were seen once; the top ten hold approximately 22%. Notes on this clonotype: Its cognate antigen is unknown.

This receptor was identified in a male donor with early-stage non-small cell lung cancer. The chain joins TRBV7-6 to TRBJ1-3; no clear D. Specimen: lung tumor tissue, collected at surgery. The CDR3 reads CASSQRSGGTGNTIYF. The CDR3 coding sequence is TGTGCCAGCAGCCAGCGTTCAGGAGGGACTGGAAACACCATATATTTT.